This T cell receptor beta chain emerged from a study of blood T cell repertoires in COVID-19 (dated by TCRdb to the early 2020s). Looking at the study overall: The collaborator samples originated in the United States, Italy and Spain and spanned the acute and convalescent phases of COVID-19. The prospective study material was composed of cDNA or gDNA derived from T cells, B-cell-depleted T cells, or PBMCs. Deeply sampled blood TCRbeta repertoires from subjects exposed to, actively infected with, or recovered from COVID-19 were included in the dataset. A freely available public database, intended as a resource for researchers studying the immune response to SARS-CoV-2, is where the repertoires were released. Samples came from the ongoing ImmuneRACE study (first 160 participants) plus 1,254 subjects from 6 global collaborators. The sample metadata nearly always contained a de-identified subject ID, COVID-19 status, age in years and sex. Where available, HLA class I and class II types were taken from metadata supplied by the sample provider and were not determined by assay-based typing.

Collaborating institutions collected whole blood in K2EDTA tubes following their own protocols. For TCRbeta analysis, collaborators shipped samples as frozen whole blood, isolated PBMCs, or DNA extracted from either of those sample types. The immunoSEQ Assay, a bias-controlled multiplex PCR, was used to amplify TCRbeta CDR3 regions from genomic DNA. The paper's data handling went like this. Within the assay, amplification of reference gene primers was used to estimate how many nucleated cells each sample contained. Sequence reads were collapsed and filtered to measure the absolute abundance of every unique TCRbeta CDR3 rearrangement. For each sample, productive Simpson clonality was calculated as the square root of Simpson's diversity index across productive rearrangements. TCRdb re-hosts the immuneACCESS table, in-frame sequences only. Its copies lack some clones; in the studies checked, an unresolved V gene accounts for under half of them, and the cause for the rest is not known. V, J and clone size are taken as reported in that table, and D and trimming were inferred from the DNA itself. The sample table lists some 65,000 clones, roughly 80% of them with a count of one. 4.5% to 7% of the sample rests with the top ten.

Per the germline V gene (reference sequence), SEHNR is the CDR1 and FQNEAQ is the CDR2. The CDR3 has 17 amino acids, counting the end cysteine and phenylalanine. Only the CDR3 region is kept as DNA, spanning 51 bases read in frame from base 1. V drops 5 bases and J drops 4 bases, leaving 20 bases in between. Of note for this clone: No cognate antigen has been identified for it. Qualities for individual bases were not recorded, and no much larger clone is one base off.

Study-level results and caveats: The amount of clinical and demographic metadata varied by source and participant and was provided uncurated.

The TCR comes from a woman between 65 and 79 years old with acute or convalescent COVID-19. Sequencing was performed on peripheral blood. This chain joins TRBV7-9 to TRBJ2-2, and possibly TRBD1, on 7 matching bases. The base sequence is TGTGCCAGCAGCCCATATCTTGGGCAGGGGGGCACCGGGGAGCTGTTTTTT. Its protein product is CASSPYLGQGGTGELFF.